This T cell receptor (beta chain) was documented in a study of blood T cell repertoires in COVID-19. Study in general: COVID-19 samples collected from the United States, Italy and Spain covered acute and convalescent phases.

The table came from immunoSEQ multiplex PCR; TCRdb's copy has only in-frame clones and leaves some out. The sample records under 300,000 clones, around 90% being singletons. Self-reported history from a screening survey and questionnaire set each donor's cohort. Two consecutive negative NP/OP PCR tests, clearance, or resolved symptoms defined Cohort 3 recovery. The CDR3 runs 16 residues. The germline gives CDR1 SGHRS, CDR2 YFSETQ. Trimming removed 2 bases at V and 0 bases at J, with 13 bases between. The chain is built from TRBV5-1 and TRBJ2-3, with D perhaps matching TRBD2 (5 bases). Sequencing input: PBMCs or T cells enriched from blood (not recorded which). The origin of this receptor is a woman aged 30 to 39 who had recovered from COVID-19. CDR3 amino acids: CASSLTRGPSTDTQYF. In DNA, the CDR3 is TGCGCCAGCAGCTTAACCCGCGGGCCTAGCACAGATACGCAGTATTTT.